This T cell receptor beta chain comes out of a study of T cell responses to AZD1222 COVID-19 vaccine. Overall study results and limits: Donors in the cohort were predominantly white British and more often female, and clonal diversity was possibly underestimated.

Details on this clone: The antigen is unknown.

Sequencing was performed with immunoSEQ multiplex PCR; in TCRdb, only in-frame clones are kept and a portion is missing. Among approximately 180,000 clones listed, about 87% were seen once. The V and J ends lost 5 bases and 0 bases respectively, with 11 bases between them. From germline, CDR1 is LGHDT and CDR2 YNNKEL (reference sequence). The CDR3 spans 14 residues. Sequenced here: peripheral blood, sampled 28 days after the second dose of the MenACWY control vaccine. This clonotype originated in an adult who received the MenACWY meningococcal vaccine as a control. The J gene is TRBJ2-7, the V gene TRBV3-1 (or the pseudogene TRBV3-2); D unresolved. CDR3 residues: CASSFGWSSYEQYF. CDR3 bases: TGTGCCAGCAGCTTCGGCTGGAGCTCCTACGAGCAGTACTTC.